This T cell receptor (beta chain) was observed in a study of spatial heterogeneity in lung cancer. For the study at large: Median follow-up for sequenced PBMC samples was around two years after resection, when such samples existed.

TCR cDNA molecules each carried a unique molecular identifier. TCRdb re-called the 5' RACE reads with MiXCR, one entry per CDR3 protein. Among about 120,000 distinct CDR3 sequences listed, roughly an eighth were seen once. V lost 0 bases and J lost 2; bases outside the gene matches: 12. From germline, CDR1 is SGHRS and CDR2 YFSETQ. CDR3 length: 18 amino acids. Time point described: blood at routine non-recurrence follow-up after resection. Frozen PBMC, nontumor lung or tumor provided whole RNA, which was sequenced unsorted. The material sequenced was PBMCs, taken at follow-up. This sequence was found in a male donor with early-stage non-small cell lung cancer. The genes are TRBV5-1 and TRBJ2-3, with 7 bases matching TRBD2. The CDR3 sequence: CASSLDIWLADLTDTQYF. CDR3 coding DNA: TGCGCCAGCAGCTTGGATATTTGGCTAGCGGACCTCACAGATACGCAGTATTTT. Using reference TRBV5-1 and TRBJ2-3 for the parts outside the CDR3, the full variable domain is KAGVTQTPRYLIKTRGQQVTLSCSPISGHRSVSWYQQTPGQGLQFLFEYFSETQRNKGNFPGRFSGRQFSNSRSEMNVSTLELGDSALYLCASSLDIWLADLTDTQYFGPGTRLTVL.